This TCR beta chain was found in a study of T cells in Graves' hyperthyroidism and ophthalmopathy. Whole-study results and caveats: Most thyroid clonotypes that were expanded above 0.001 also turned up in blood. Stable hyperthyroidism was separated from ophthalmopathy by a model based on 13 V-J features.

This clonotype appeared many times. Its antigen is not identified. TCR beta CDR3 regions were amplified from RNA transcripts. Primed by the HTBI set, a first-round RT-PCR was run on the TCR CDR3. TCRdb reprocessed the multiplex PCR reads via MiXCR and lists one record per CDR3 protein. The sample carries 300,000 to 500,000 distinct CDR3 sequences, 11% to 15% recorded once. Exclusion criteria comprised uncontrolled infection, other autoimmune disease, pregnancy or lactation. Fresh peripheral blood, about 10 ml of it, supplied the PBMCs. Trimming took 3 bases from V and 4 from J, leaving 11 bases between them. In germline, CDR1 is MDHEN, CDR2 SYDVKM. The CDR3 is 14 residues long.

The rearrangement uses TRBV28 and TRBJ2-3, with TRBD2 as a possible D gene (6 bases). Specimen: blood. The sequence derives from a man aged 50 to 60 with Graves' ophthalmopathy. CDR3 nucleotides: TGTGCCAGCAGTTTCCCGACTAGTTCAGATACGCAGTATTTT. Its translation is CASSFPTSSDTQYF.